This T cell receptor (beta chain) was retrieved from a study of identical twins. Broader study findings: The conclusions drew on cross-sectional statistical analysis instead of tracking the same donors. Insertions were fewer in abundant cord blood beta clonotypes, whereas memory repertoires showed none of this pattern.

Details on this clonotype: Its antigen is currently unknown. The junction shows a germline mismatch at one end, possibly a read error.

Through template switching, a universal primer site was introduced, and the cDNA contained unique molecular identifiers. MiXCR, run by TCRdb on the 5' RACE reads, gives a single entry per CDR3 protein. Of 550,000 to 700,000 distinct CDR3 sequences detected, roughly 9.9% appear once; the ten largest clones hold approximately 3%. Germline CDR1 reads SGHRS; CDR2 reads YFSETQ. The CDR3 is made up of 15 amino acids. Separately, the same data were catalogued under a study of yellow fever vaccine responses in identical twins. That work contributes: Among the twins, the vaccine T cell response reportedly seemed partly convergent and partly personalized.

The sequencing input was PBMCs. The chain is built from TRBV5-1 and TRBJ2-5; 7 bases are shared with TRBD1. The clonotype comes from a young woman in good health. The CDR3 is CASNLGQIIQETQYF. The CDR3 DNA is TGCGCCAGCAACTTGGGACAGATAATACAAGAGACCCAGTACTTC.